This T cell receptor beta chain was sequenced in a study of radiation and T cells in renal cell carcinoma. For the study at large: Nephrectomy followed 15 Gy stereotactic body radiation by 4 weeks.

Noted time point: baseline pretreatment blood. Treatment described: 15 Gy SBRT to primary tumor, nephrectomy 4 weeks later. Germline assignment: CDR1 SGHNT and CDR2 YENEEA. V lost 5 bases, J lost 1 base, and 16 bases lay in between. CDR3 length equals 16 residues. Generated by immunoSEQ multiplex PCR, the TCRdb table keeps only in-frame clones and is missing some. This table holds roughly 120,000 clones, approximately 82% found once. This receptor was taken from a woman in her sixties with renal cell carcinoma. V usage is TRBV11-3 and J usage is TRBJ2-3; TRBD2 might be the D (6 bases). Sample: blood, taken from a patient whose treatment included radiotherapy and nephrectomy. The CDR3 reads CASSIGGGGGTDTQYF. The CDR3 DNA reads TGTGCCAGCAGCATTGGGGGAGGCGGGGGCACAGATACGCAGTATTTT.